This entry lists 24 T cell receptor beta chains sequenced from one sample in a study of blood T cell repertoires in COVID-19 (TCRdb year 2020). The library was made by the immunoSEQ multiplex PCR assay. TCRdb took this table from immuneACCESS and kept in-frame rearrangements with V and J called. Such tables lack part of the clones; where checked against another copy, unresolved V genes explain under half of the gap, and the rest is unexplained. The sample table contains under 200,000 clones; only one count was recorded for 88% of them. In total, the top ten clones hold approximately 2% of the sample. Material for sequencing was peripheral blood. The receptors originated from a man aged 50-59 years who had recovered from COVID-19.

The table lists this clone with a count of one. The chain links TRBV28 to TRBJ2-1; 8 nucleotides match TRBD1. Germline V gene data show CDR1 as MDHEN and CDR2 as SYDVKM. This CDR3 spans 18 amino acids. The trim removed 6 bases at V and 8 bases at J, leaving 21 bases unmatched. The CDR3 DNA follows: TGTGCCAGCAGCAGACAGGGGCGCCCTTCCCCCGCCGGCGATGAGCAGTTCTTC. Translating it yields CASSRQGRPSPAGDEQFF.

This clone appeared once. This chain uses TRBV28 with TRBJ2-3, with a weak D call TRBD1 (5 bases). The germline gives CDR1 MDHEN, CDR2 SYDVKM. This CDR3 has 15 amino acids. Between the trimmed V and J ends, which lost 3 bases and 5 bases, there was a span of 15 bases. The CDR3 DNA reads as TGTGCCAGCAGTTTTCGGCAGAGGCAGGGAGATACGCAGTATTTT. This translates into CASSFRQRQGDTQYF.

This clone has only one observation. The chain links TRBV2 to TRBJ2-5, with TRBD1 as a possible D gene (6 bases). Germline lookup yields CDR1 SNHLY and CDR2 FYNNEI. V gave up 7 bases and J gave up 5 bases, with 11 bases separating them. The CDR3 runs to 12 residues. The CDR3 nucleotides are TGTGCCAGCATGGGGGCTGGGGAGACCCAGTACTTC. Protein: CASMGAGETQYF.

In its sample, this clone was seen once. The gene calls are TRBV18 and TRBJ1-5; 7 nucleotides agree with TRBD1. Germline assignment: CDR1 KGHSH and CDR2 LQKENI. The ends lost 7 bases at V and 0 bases at J; junction bases unmatched: 3. The CDR3 is made up of 14 amino acids. The CDR3 DNA reads as TGTGCCAGCTACGGGACAGTTAGCAATCAGCCCCAGCATTTT. Amino acid sequence: CASYGTVSNQPQHF. The full variable domain, rest sourced from reference TRBV18 and TRBJ1-5, is NAGVMQNPRHLVRRRGQEARLRCSPMKGHSHVYWYRQLPEEGLKFMVYLQKENIIDESGMPKERFSAEFPKEGPSILRIQQVVRGDSAAYFCASYGTVSNQPQHFGDGTRLSIL.

The rearrangement joins TRBV21-1 to TRBJ1-1; the table names TRBD1, a call not compared with the DNA. TRBV21-1 is designated a pseudogene. The CDR3 has 15 residues. The CDR3 sequence: CASSSYRGLNTEAFF. DNA for the CDR3: TGTGCCAGCAGCTCCTACAGGGGCCTGAACACTGAAGCTTTCTTT.

The chain uses TRBV28 and TRBJ2-7; TRBD1 matches 7 bases. The CDR3 consists of 14 residues. The V segment lost 9 bases and the J segment 2 bases; nucleotides outside the gene matches: 10. In germline, CDR1 is MDHEN, CDR2 SYDVKM. Written as DNA, the CDR3 is TGTGCCAGTCGTCCGGGACAGACCACCTACGAGCAGTACTTC. Amino acids: CASRPGQTTYEQYF.

The rearrangement joins TRBV3-1 (or the pseudogene TRBV3-2) to TRBJ2-1; 9 nucleotides match TRBD1. The J segment lost 3 bases and the V segment lost 4 bases, leaving 4 bases of the junction unmatched. CDR3 length: 15 amino acids. CDR1 and CDR2 (germline): LGHDT, YNNKEL (reference sequence). The CDR3: CASSPPGQGYNEQFF. Written as DNA, the CDR3 is TGTGCCAGCAGCCCGCCGGGACAGGGCTACAATGAGCAGTTCTTC.

The genes are TRBV18 and TRBJ2-3; 11 nucleotides match TRBD2. Germline CDR1 is KGHSH and CDR2 is LQKENI. J gave up 2 bases and V 1 base, and 8 bases lay outside the gene matches. The length of the CDR3 is 18 residues. The CDR3 nucleotides are TGTGCCAGCTCACCACAAGCCCTAGCGGGAGGTTCCACAGATACGCAGTATTTT. Residues: CASSPQALAGGSTDTQYF.

The V gene is TRBV9, the J gene TRBJ2-3, with 7 bases aligning to TRBD2. Germline CDR1 SGDLS, CDR2 YYNGEE. CDR3 size: 17 residues. The J segment lost 4 bases and the V segment lost 3 bases, leaving 14 bases of the junction unmatched. The CDR3 DNA reads as TGTGCCAGCAGCGGGCAAGCCACAGGCGGGAGCCCAGATACGCAGTATTTT. Protein sequence: CASSGQATGGSPDTQYF.

The chain couples TRBV29-1 to TRBJ2-7; TRBD1 matches at 10 bases. The germline V gene has CDR1 SQVTM and CDR2 ANQGSEA. V shed 1 base and J 3 bases; nucleotides not matched to a gene: 6. The CDR3 is 15 residues long. The chain's CDR3 is CSVEVRDRGIYEQYF. In DNA, the CDR3 is TGCAGCGTTGAAGTCCGGGACAGGGGAATCTACGAGCAGTACTTC.

The chain carries TRBV3-1 (or the pseudogene TRBV3-2) and TRBJ2-5; a possible D gene is TRBD2 (5 bases). Trimming stripped 0 bases from V and 5 bases from J, with 16 bases between. Per germline, CDR1 LGHDT and CDR2 YNNKEL (reference sequence). CDR3 length: 16 residues. The CDR3 loop is CASSQDVTGWRETQYF. In DNA form, the CDR3 reads TGTGCCAGCAGCCAAGATGTAACGGGATGGAGGGAGACCCAGTACTTC.

CDR3 nucleotides: TGTGCCAGCAGCAACAGGTTCTCCTACGAGCAGTACTTC. Its translation: CASSNRFSYEQYF. V gene TRBV11-1 combines with J gene TRBJ2-7, with TRBD1 as a possible D gene (5 bases). V lost 5 bases, J lost 0 bases, and 8 bases lay in between. Germline assignment: CDR1 SGHAT and CDR2 FQDESV (reference sequence). The CDR3 has 13 residues.

The V and J genes are TRBV5-4 and TRBJ2-7, with 8 bases that match TRBD1. With 4 bases clipped from V and 6 bases from J, the junction kept 12 bases outside the gene matches. The CDR3 covers 15 residues. CDR1 is SGHNT, CDR2 YYREEE, per germline (reference sequence). CDR3 sequence (DNA): TGTGCCAGCAGCCCCCCAGGGACAGGATGGGGCGAGCAGTACTTC. Translating it yields CASSPPGTGWGEQYF.

This chain links TRBV27 with TRBJ1-1; 8 bases line up with TRBD1. J was trimmed by 4 bases and V by 5 bases; bases with no gene match: 6. There are 14 residues in the CDR3. Germline CDR1 MNHEY, CDR2 SMNVEV (reference sequence). CDR3 nucleotides: TGTGCCAGCAGTCCAGGGGGCTCGGGCACTGAAGCTTTCTTT. Translation: CASSPGGSGTEAFF.

V is TRBV2 and J is TRBJ2-1; 13 bases match TRBD2. This CDR3 region has 15 residues. With 2 bases clipped from V and 16 bases from J, the junction kept 11 bases outside the gene matches. From germline, CDR1 is SNHLY and CDR2 FYNNEI. The CDR3 region is CASSEQELAGGPRFF. DNA for the CDR3: TGTGCCAGCAGTGAACAGGAACTAGCGGGAGGGCCGAGATTCTTC.

The chain employs TRBV3-1 (or the pseudogene TRBV3-2) and TRBJ2-1; 10 positions match TRBD2. CDR3 length equals 14 residues. CDR1 and CDR2 (germline): LGHDT, YNNKEL (reference sequence). The V segment lost 5 bases and the J segment 6 bases; nucleotides outside the gene matches: 4. CDR3 sequence reads: CASSEAGGFNEQFF. In DNA form, the CDR3 reads TGTGCCAGCAGCGAAGCGGGAGGGTTCAATGAGCAGTTCTTC.

J is TRBJ2-2 and V is TRBV29-1, with a tentative D call TRBD1 (6 bases). Germline V gene sequence: CDR1 SQVTM, CDR2 ANQGSEA. CDR3 length: 13 residues. V gave up 4 bases and J gave up 0 bases, with 6 bases separating them. CDR3 region: CSVGQANTGELFF. DNA for the CDR3: TGCAGCGTTGGACAGGCGAACACCGGGGAGCTGTTTTTT.

The chain couples TRBV29-1 to TRBJ2-7, with TRBD1 matching 10 bases. Per the germline V gene, CDR1 is SQVTM and CDR2 is ANQGSEA. Losses at the gene ends were 7 bases for V and 7 bases for J; bases not matched to a gene: 7. The CDR3 totals 12 residues. The CDR3 DNA reads as TGCAGCGGGCGACAGGGGGCTGGGGAGCAGTACTTC. Its translation: CSGRQGAGEQYF.

The chain couples TRBV13 to TRBJ1-3, with D hard to call. Per germline, CDR1 PRHDT and CDR2 FYEKMQ (reference sequence). The CDR3 is 16 amino acids. Trimming removed 4 bases at V and 0 bases at J, with 13 bases between. CDR3 DNA sequence: TGTGCCAGCAGCTCCCTCGTTGAGCTCTCTGGAAACACCATATATTTT. Its protein product is CASSSLVELSGNTIYF.

This clone was seen once. J is TRBJ1-1 and V is TRBV5-1; no firm D call. Trimming removed 0 bases from V and 3 bases from J, with 6 bases in between. The CDR3 contains 13 residues. The germline V gene has CDR1 SGHRS and CDR2 YFSETQ. DNA of the CDR3: TGCGCCAGCAGCTTGGCACGGGACACTGAAGCTTTCTTT. It yields the protein CASSLARDTEAFF.

This sequence joins TRBV7-2 and TRBJ2-4; 10 bases match TRBD2. V lost 5 bases to trimming and J lost 9 bases; unmatched junction nucleotides: 13. The CDR3 consists of 16 residues. Germline V gives CDR1 SGHTA, CDR2 FQGNSA. CDR3 region: CASSPQDVASGGIQYF. The CDR3 DNA is TGTGCCAGCAGCCCCCAGGATGTGGCTAGCGGGGGCATTCAGTACTTC.

The sample holds one count of this clone. V is TRBV24-1 and J is TRBJ2-5; possible D gene TRBD2, 5 bases. The CDR3 loop spans 13 amino acids. The germline V gene encodes CDR1 KGHDR and CDR2 SFDVKD. V lost 9 bases and J lost 1, with 11 bases in between. CDR3 sequence (DNA): TGTGCCACCGCCAATGGACTCCAAGAGACCCAGTACTTC. Protein: CATANGLQETQYF.

V usage is TRBV7-8 and J usage is TRBJ2-5; 9 bases map to TRBD1. J lost 3 bases, V lost 5 bases, and 13 bases had no gene match. Germline V CDR1 and CDR2: SGHVS, FQNEAQ. This CDR3 has 17 residues. The CDR3 coding sequence is TGTGCCAGCAGCGCGGACAGGGGCCTCGTCAACAAAGAGACCCAGTACTTC. Protein product: CASSADRGLVNKETQYF.

The genes are TRBV10-2 and TRBJ1-5; possibly TRBD1 for D (6 bases). Germline V gives CDR1 WSHSY, CDR2 SAAADI. There are 13 residues in the CDR3. The V end was cut by 3 bases, the J end by 7 bases, with 10 bases between. The DNA for the CDR3 is TGCGCCAGCAGTGAACCGGGGGGCCAGCCCCAGCATTTT. It yields the protein CASSEPGGQPQHF.